This T cell receptor (beta chain) was identified in a study of blood T cell repertoires in COVID-19. As for the study in general: Whether acute or convalescent, the COVID-19 samples came from the United States, Italy and Spain. T cells, B-cell-depleted T cells, or PBMCs supplied cDNA or gDNA.

Per the original methods: Amplification of reference gene primers provided the estimated nucleated cell counts. The table came from immunoSEQ multiplex PCR; TCRdb's copy has only in-frame clones and leaves some out. The V and J calls and clone size were taken over from that table, and D and trimming were inferred from the DNA. The table records more than 25,000 clones, around 92% of them present only once. The source of this sequence is a woman aged 40 to 50 with active or convalescent COVID-19. The sequenced sample consisted of peripheral blood.

CDR3 nucleotide sequence: TGTGCCATCAGTGAGCCCGGGACAGTGAACACTGAAGCTTTCTTT. Translation gives CAISEPGTVNTEAFF. V gene TRBV10-3 combines with J gene TRBJ1-1, with 7 bases matching TRBD1. CDR1 and CDR2 from the germline V gene are ENHRY and SYGVKD. After removal of 2 bases from V and 0 bases from J, the junction contained 3 bases not matched to a gene. The CDR3 extends over 15 amino acids.